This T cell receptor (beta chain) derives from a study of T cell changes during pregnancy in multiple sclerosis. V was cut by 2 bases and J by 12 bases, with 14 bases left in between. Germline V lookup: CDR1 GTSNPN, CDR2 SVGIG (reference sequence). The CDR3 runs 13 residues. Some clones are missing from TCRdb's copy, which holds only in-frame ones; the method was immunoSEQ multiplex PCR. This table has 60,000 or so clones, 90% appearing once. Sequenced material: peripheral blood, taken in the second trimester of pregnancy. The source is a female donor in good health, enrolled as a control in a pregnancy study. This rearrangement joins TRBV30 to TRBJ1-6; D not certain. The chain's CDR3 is CAWSQREVQPLHF. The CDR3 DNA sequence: TGTGCCTGGAGTCAACGAGAGGTCCAACCCCTCCACTTT.